This entry features one T cell receptor beta chain sequence. Repertoires were generated with immunoSEQ multiplex PCR, while TCRdb's copy carries only in-frame clones and drops some. The sample lists some 110,000 clones, around 86% occurring once. This specimen comes from a study of T cell clones after liver transplantation. In the study overall: Apart from a few HCV-positive recipients, transplants were for non-autoimmune, non-viral reasons. Standard immunosuppression, with no induction, continued until 12-24 months after transplant.

The receptor was derived from a human donor who received a liver transplant. The sample here was CD4+ T cells from blood, taken before liver transplant.

DNA for the CDR3: TGCAGTGCTAGAGATGTTCCCGAAGCTTTCTTT. As protein: CSARDVPEAFF. V gene TRBV20-1 combines with J gene TRBJ1-1; no clear D. V lost 0 bases to trimming and J lost 8 bases, with 7 bases between them. Germline loops: CDR1 DFQATT, CDR2 SNEGSKA (reference sequence). CDR3 length: 11 residues.